The text below deals with one T cell receptor beta chain. This record belongs to a study of shared clonotypes between healthy human individuals. Generated by immunoSEQ multiplex PCR, the TCRdb table keeps only in-frame clones and is missing some. Of about 1.4 million clones in the sample, approximately 96% were seen once. Germline V gene data show CDR1 as MNHNY and CDR2 as SVGAGI (reference sequence). The CDR3 sequence is 13 residues long. Trimming shortened V by 6 bases and J by 2 bases, and 8 bases separated the two germline ends. The clonotype originates from a man aged 25-45 years in good health. The sample taken for sequencing was naive CD4+ T cells sorted from blood. The subset is: CD45RA+ positively selected. The V and J genes are TRBV6-6 and TRBJ1-5; the D is unclear. CDR3 residues: CASRNGGNQPQHF. Written as DNA, the CDR3 is TGTGCCAGCAGAAACGGGGGCAATCAGCCCCAGCATTTT.